The 30 T cell receptor beta chains presented below share a single source sample, sequenced in a study of OX40 agonist ivuxolimab in advanced cancers. Sequenced by immunoSEQ multiplex PCR; TCRdb stores in-frame clones only, minus some. The sample lists roughly 100,000 clones; just under 95% were seen once. The sequenced sample was CD4+ or CD8+ T cells sorted from blood, obtained in a trial of the OX40 agonist ivuxolimab. The receptor source for this set is an adult with an advanced solid tumor such as melanoma, head and neck, liver or kidney cancer.

CDR3 bases: TGTGCCAGCAGCGGGCCGGGACTAGCTCTCTACAATGAGCAGTTCTTC. Residues: CASSGPGLALYNEQFF. V and J are TRBV14 and TRBJ2-1; 9 nucleotides align to TRBD2. The CDR3 is 16 residues long. Trimming removed 5 bases from V and 3 bases from J; junction bases left unmatched: 8. The V gene's germline CDR1 is SGHDN and CDR2 FVKESK.

The rearrangement links TRBV10-3 to TRBJ2-3; 10 nucleotides line up with TRBD2. This CDR3 comprises 15 residues. CDR1 is ENHRY and CDR2 is SYGVKD in the germline V gene. V lost 3 bases, J lost 2 bases, and 2 bases stayed unmatched. CDR3 amino acids: CAISDSGGLTDTQYF. In DNA, the CDR3 is TGTGCCATCAGTGATAGCGGGGGGCTCACAGATACGCAGTATTTT.

The V and J genes are TRBV28 and TRBJ2-7, with 12 nucleotides matching TRBD2. This CDR3 contains 15 residues. The V segment lost 5 bases and the J segment 2 bases; nucleotides outside the gene matches: 4. Germline assignment: CDR1 MDHEN and CDR2 SYDVKM. CDR3 sequence: CASSKRLAGAYEQYF. CDR3 bases: TGTGCCAGCAGTAAAAGACTAGCGGGGGCCTACGAGCAGTACTTC.

This chain uses TRBV28 with TRBJ2-2, with D possibly called TRBD1 or TRBD2 (5 bases each). The germline V gene has CDR1 MDHEN and CDR2 SYDVKM. Deletions cut 5 bases from V and 6 bases from J, with 16 bases between. The CDR3 runs 15 residues. CDR3 nucleotide sequence: TGTGCCAGCAGTCTACCAAGGGACGGCCCCGGGGAGCTGTTTTTT. Residues: CASSLPRDGPGELFF. The variable domain in full, with the rest retrieved from reference TRBV28 and TRBJ2-2, is DVKVTQSSRYLVKRTGEKVFLECVQDMDHENMFWYRQDPGLGLRLIYFSYDVKMKEKGDIPEGYSVSREKKERFSLILESASTNQTSMYLCASSLPRDGPGELFFGEGSRLTVL.

The chain is built from TRBV28 and TRBJ1-3; maybe TRBD1 (6 bases). From germline, CDR1 is MDHEN and CDR2 SYDVKM. The germline V and J ends were trimmed by 3 bases and 11 bases, with 17 bases remaining between them. This CDR3 contains 14 residues. CDR3 amino acids: CASSFVQGTTSIYF. CDR3 bases: TGTGCCAGCAGTTTCGTTCAGGGGACGACGTCCATATATTTT.

The V gene is TRBV15, the J gene TRBJ1-1; tentative D call: TRBD1 (5 bases). CDR1 LNHNV and CDR2 YYDKDF come from the germline V gene (reference sequence). This CDR3 has 14 residues. V was shortened by 3 bases and J by 1 base, with 9 bases between the two germline ends. CDR3 sequence: CATSRSGGNTEAFF. The CDR3 region has the DNA TGTGCCACCAGCAGGTCGGGGGGGAACACTGAAGCTTTCTTT. Full variable domain (missing parts from reference TRBV15 and TRBJ1-1): DAMVIQNPRYQVTQFGKPVTLSCSQTLNHNVMYWYQQKSSQAPKLLFHYYDKDFNNEADTPDNFQSRRPNTSFCFLDIRSPGLGDTAMYLCATSRSGGNTEAFFGQGTRLTVV.

The chain carries TRBV29-1 and TRBJ2-1; 9 bases map to TRBD1. Germline-derived CDR1 and CDR2 are SQVTM and ANQGSEA. The CDR3 contains 13 residues. The V segment lost 6 bases and the J segment 5 bases; nucleotides outside the gene matches: 5. Written as DNA, the CDR3 is TGCAGCGTGAGGACAGGGGTCGACAATGAGCAGTTCTTC. Translating it yields CSVRTGVDNEQFF.

The chain combines TRBV2 with TRBJ2-1, with a tentative D call TRBD2 (5 bases). The germline gives CDR1 SNHLY, CDR2 FYNNEI. The V end was cut by 5 bases, the J end by 5 bases, with 10 bases between. The CDR3 runs 13 residues. The CDR3 nucleotides read TGTGCCAGCAGTTTCACCGGGGACAATGAGCAGTTCTTC. Translated, it gives CASSFTGDNEQFF.

CDR3 region: CASSWGSEQFF. In nucleotides, the CDR3 is TGTGCCAGCAGCTGGGGCTCTGAGCAGTTCTTC. This chain uses TRBV5-6 with TRBJ2-1; D might be TRBD1 (5 bases). The V gene's germline CDR1 is SGHDT and CDR2 YYEEEE. V gave up 3 bases and J gave up 9 bases, with 7 bases separating them. This CDR3 has 11 amino acids. Together with reference TRBV5-6 and TRBJ2-1, the CDR3 gives the full variable domain: DAGVTQSPTHLIKTRGQQVTLRCSPKSGHDTVSWYQQALGQGPQFIFQYYEEEERQRGNFPDRFSGHQFPNYSSELNVNALLLGDSALYLCASSWGSEQFFGPGTRLTVL.

This clone occurred once. This chain connects TRBV5-1 to TRBJ1-5, with D possibly being TRBD1 (5 bases). V was shortened by 1 base and J by 4 bases, with 6 bases between the two germline ends. The CDR3 has 13 residues. The V gene's germline CDR1 is SGHRS and CDR2 YFSETQ. In DNA, the CDR3 is TGCGCCAGCAGCTTGAAGGGGAATCAGCCCCAGCATTTT. Its protein is CASSLKGNQPQHF.

This chain's CDR3 is CASSYSISTDTQYF. The CDR3 DNA is TGTGCCAGCAGTTACTCGATCAGCACAGATACGCAGTATTTT. The chain has TRBV6-6 and TRBJ2-3, with unresolved D. Trimming took 0 bases from V and 0 from J, leaving 4 bases between them. The CDR3 covers 14 residues. CDR1 is MNHNY and CDR2 is SVGAGI in the germline V gene (reference sequence).

The chain combines TRBV5-1 with TRBJ2-3; 12 bases are a match to TRBD2. The J segment lost 0 bases and the V segment lost 3 bases, leaving 11 bases of the junction unmatched. This CDR3 is 19 amino acids long. Germline-derived CDR1 and CDR2 are SGHRS and YFSETQ. The CDR3 DNA sequence: TGCGCCAGCAGCTCGAAGACTAGCGGGAGTATAATCAGCACAGATACGCAGTATTTT. Translated, it gives CASSSKTSGSIISTDTQYF.

The genes are TRBV4-1 and TRBJ2-1; no reliable D call. CDR1 MGHRA and CDR2 YSYEKL come from the germline V gene. CDR3 length: 15 amino acids. Trimming pared 0 bases from V and 4 bases from J, leaving 10 bases between. The CDR3 DNA sequence: TGCGCCAGCAGCCAAGATCTTAACCCATACAATGAGCAGTTCTTC. Encoded protein: CASSQDLNPYNEQFF.

This chain connects TRBV5-1 to TRBJ2-1, with D unresolved. Germline assignment: CDR1 SGHRS and CDR2 YFSETQ. This CDR3 is built from 14 residues. V gave up 8 bases and J gave up 2 bases, with 14 bases separating them. The CDR3 DNA is TGCGCCAGTCGAGTACTTCCCGCCTACAATGAGCAGTTCTTC. Translation: CASRVLPAYNEQFF. The full variable domain, completed using reference TRBV5-1 and TRBJ2-1, is KAGVTQTPRYLIKTRGQQVTLSCSPISGHRSVSWYQQTPGQGLQFLFEYFSETQRNKGNFPGRFSGRQFSNSRSEMNVSTLELGDSALYLCASRVLPAYNEQFFGPGTRLTVL.

This clone was found once. The V call is TRBV27, the J call TRBJ1-2; 9 bases are shared with TRBD1. Germline lookup yields CDR1 MNHEY and CDR2 SMNVEV (reference sequence). The trim removed 6 bases at V and 7 bases at J, leaving 9 bases unmatched. The CDR3 loop spans 14 amino acids. In nucleotides, the CDR3 is TGTGCCAGCAGAAACCGGGACAGGGAGGGTGGCTACACCTTC. It specifies CASRNRDREGGYTF.

The chain is built from TRBV4-2 and TRBJ2-2, with 10 bases matching TRBD2. This CDR3 is 15 amino acids long. Germline-derived CDR1 and CDR2 are LGHNA and YNFKEQ. J gave up 5 bases and V 0 bases, and 0 bases lay outside the gene matches. CDR3 residues: CASSQEAGGTGELFF. As DNA, the CDR3 is TGTGCCAGCAGCCAAGAAGCGGGGGGGACCGGGGAGCTGTTTTTT.

This chain links TRBV28 with TRBJ1-2; TRBD1 is a possible D gene (5 bases). CDR3 size: 15 residues. CDR1 MDHEN and CDR2 SYDVKM come from the germline V gene. V lost 5 bases to trimming and J lost 4 bases, with 17 bases between them. CDR3 sequence reads: CASSTPSGRSYGYTF. The CDR3 DNA reads as TGTGCCAGCAGTACCCCCTCAGGGAGGAGCTATGGCTACACCTTC.

This chain links TRBV28 with TRBJ1-2; D is ambiguous. CDR3 length: 15 amino acids. The V gene lost 5 bases and the J gene lost 4 bases, with 17 bases spanning the gap. Germline loops: CDR1 MDHEN, CDR2 SYDVKM. For the CDR3, the DNA is TGTGCCAGCAGTCCTCCGGCAGATCAGATCTATGGCTACACCTTC. Encoded protein: CASSPPADQIYGYTF.

CDR3 in DNA: TGTGCCAGCCGGACAGAGGAATACCAAGAGACCCAGTACTTC. Encoded protein: CASRTEEYQETQYF. J is TRBJ2-5 and V is TRBV2; maybe TRBD1 (6 bases). Deletions cut 8 bases from V and 0 bases from J, with 13 bases between. Germline V gives CDR1 SNHLY, CDR2 FYNNEI. This CDR3 is built from 14 residues.

This chain links TRBV4-3 with TRBJ2-5, with D unclear. CDR1 and CDR2 from the germline V gene are LGHNA and YSLEER. The CDR3 is 15 residues long. V dropped 0 bases and J dropped 5 bases, with 13 bases sitting between them. The CDR3 nucleotides read TGCGCCAGCAGCCAAGATAGGACGCAGGCGGAGACCCAGTACTTC. Its protein product is CASSQDRTQAETQYF.

This chain links TRBV30 with TRBJ2-4; possibly TRBD1 or TRBD2 for D (5 bases each). The CDR3 consists of 13 residues. Trimming pared 2 bases from V and 9 bases from J, leaving 14 bases between. CDR1 GTSNPN and CDR2 SVGIG come from the germline V gene (reference sequence). CDR3 nucleotide sequence: TGTGCCTGGAGTTCCCCCGGGACGGGCATTCAGTACTTC. Translation gives CAWSSPGTGIQYF.

This sequence joins TRBV28 and TRBJ1-4; D may be TRBD1 (6 bases). The CDR3 is 16 residues long. V lost 2 bases to trimming and J lost 7 bases, with 17 bases between them. The germline CDR1 and CDR2 sequences are MDHEN and SYDVKM. The CDR3 protein is CASSLSFGRGFEKLFF. CDR3 coding DNA: TGTGCCAGCAGTTTAAGTTTCGGCAGGGGCTTTGAAAAACTGTTTTTT.

CDR3 region: CATSRDFASGRTDTQYF. In nucleotides, the CDR3 is TGTGCCACCAGCAGAGATTTCGCTAGCGGGAGGACAGATACGCAGTATTTT. This chain links TRBV15 with TRBJ2-3; TRBD2 matches 11 bases. Looked up from germline, CDR1 is LNHNV and CDR2 is YYDKDF (reference sequence). The CDR3 is 17 amino acids. V lost 0 bases, J lost 3 bases, and 5 bases stayed unmatched. Supplemented by reference TRBV15 and TRBJ2-3, the full variable domain reads DAMVIQNPRYQVTQFGKPVTLSCSQTLNHNVMYWYQQKSSQAPKLLFHYYDKDFNNEADTPDNFQSRRPNTSFCFLDIRSPGLGDTAMYLCATSRDFASGRTDTQYFGPGTRLTVL.

The CDR3 protein is CASSQWFWRFSGNTIYF. The CDR3 bases are TGCGCCAGCAGTCAATGGTTTTGGAGGTTCTCTGGAAACACCATATATTTT. The chain uses TRBV23-1 and TRBJ1-3, with D uncertain. TRBV23-1 is flagged as an ORF with uncertain function. The CDR3 is 17 amino acids. Trimming removed 1 base from V and 0 bases from J, with 13 bases in between.

The CDR3 DNA is TGTGCCAGCAGTTACCCTCAGGGACAGGGCTATGGCTACACCTTC. It specifies CASSYPQGQGYGYTF. The chain links TRBV6-5 to TRBJ1-2, with 9 bases lining up with TRBD1. The CDR3 is 15 residues long. In germline, CDR1 is MNHEY, CDR2 SVGAGI. The junction had 5 bases not matched to a gene; V was cut back by 2 bases and J by 4 bases.

The chain joins TRBV9 to TRBJ2-3; possibly TRBD1 for D (5 bases). V shed 0 bases and J shed 5 bases, with 7 bases lying between them. This CDR3 has 13 amino acids. Germline V CDR1 and CDR2: SGDLS, YYNGEE. The CDR3 DNA follows: TGTGCCAGCAGCGTAGGGGGCGAAGATACGCAGTATTTT. Amino acids: CASSVGGEDTQYF.

The chain is built from TRBV27 and TRBJ2-1; TRBD1 matches at 8 bases. The CDR3 consists of 14 residues. Trimming took 5 bases from V and 6 from J; bases not matched to a gene: 6. Germline CDR1 reads MNHEY; CDR2 reads SMNVEV (reference sequence). CDR3 residues: CASSPSDRANEQFF. The CDR3 nucleotides read TGTGCCAGCAGTCCCTCGGACAGGGCCAATGAGCAGTTCTTC.

The chain couples TRBV11-2 to TRBJ2-1; TRBD2 might be the D (6 bases). Germline V CDR1 and CDR2: SGHAT, FQNNGV. This CDR3 has 14 residues. Trimming left V 5 bases short and J 3 bases short, with 11 bases between. CDR3 sequence (DNA): TGTGCCAGCAGCGTTAGCGGAAACTACAATGAGCAGTTCTTC. It translates to CASSVSGNYNEQFF.

The chain combines TRBV7-2 with TRBJ1-2, with no clear D. The CDR3 loop spans 13 amino acids. V gave up 5 bases and J gave up 6 bases, with 13 bases separating them. Germline CDR1 is SGHTA and CDR2 is FQGNSA. DNA for the CDR3: TGTGCCAGCAGCAGCGGGGTTTGGGATGGCTACACCTTC. Translation gives CASSSGVWDGYTF.

The gene calls are TRBV18 and TRBJ1-2, with D hard to call. The CDR3 spans 13 residues. Trimming took 3 bases from V and 2 from J, leaving 7 bases between them. The germline V gene has CDR1 KGHSH and CDR2 LQKENI. The CDR3 DNA reads TGTGCCAGCTCACCCGGAGTCAACTATGGCTACACCTTC. Its protein is CASSPGVNYGYTF.